The 14 T cell receptor beta chains below come from one sample, sequenced in a study of blood T cells in healthy people across ages. A second PCR, run for about 7 to 11 cycles, used a sample-barcoded 5' primer plus a J-beta primer mix. TCRdb ran MiXCR on the 5' RACE reads and lists one entry per CDR3 protein. In the table there are approximately 1.5 million distinct CDR3 sequences, roughly 43% of which are singletons. Sequenced sample: blood. The receptors come from a woman in her late teens or twenties in good health.

This clonotype was detected a few times. V is TRBV5-1 and J is TRBJ1-2; 7 bases agree with TRBD1. The CDR3 totals 14 residues. CDR1 SGHRS and CDR2 YFSETQ come from the germline V gene. The trim removed 0 bases at V and 7 bases at J, leaving 6 bases unmatched. The CDR3 spells CASSLEGARGGYTF. CDR3 coding DNA: TGCGCCAGCAGCTTGGAGGGGGCGCGAGGTGGCTACACCTTC.

The J gene is TRBJ1-1, the V gene TRBV7-2, with D unresolved. The V gene's germline CDR1 is SGHTA and CDR2 FQGNSA. V was clipped by 5 bases and J by 1 base, with 11 bases between them. This CDR3 region has 14 residues. For the CDR3, the DNA is TGTGCCAGCAGCAAAGGGCAGCAGAACACTGAAGCTTTCTTT. It yields the protein CASSKGQQNTEAFF.

This clonotype was counted a few times. This rearrangement joins TRBV7-9 to TRBJ2-3; 7 nucleotides line up with TRBD2. Germline V lookup: CDR1 SEHNR, CDR2 FQNEAQ (reference sequence). This CDR3 is 18 amino acids long. Trimming at V came to 4 bases and at J to 2 bases, leaving 15 bases not matched to a gene. CDR3 amino acids: CASSSNRDPGLFTDTQYF. Here the CDR3 DNA reads TGTGCCAGCAGCTCAAATAGGGACCCGGGACTATTCACAGATACGCAGTATTTT.

The chain has TRBV29-1 and TRBJ2-1; 7 bases match TRBD1. CDR3 length equals 14 residues. CDR1 and CDR2 (germline): SQVTM, ANQGSEA. Germline trimming cut 1 base from V and 5 bases from J; bases unmatched to any gene: 5. This CDR3 reads CSVEAWDRHNEQFF. The CDR3 coding sequence is TGCAGCGTTGAAGCCTGGGACAGACACAATGAGCAGTTCTTC.

The gene calls are TRBV6-5 and TRBJ1-1; D not certain. CDR1 is MNHEY and CDR2 is SVGAGI in the germline V gene. Trimming removed 5 bases from V and 4 bases from J, with 14 bases in between. The CDR3 totals 14 residues. CDR3 bases: TGTGCCAGCAGTAACGCCCCGTGGGCCACTGAAGCTTTCTTT. This translates into CASSNAPWATEAFF.

A few counts support this clonotype. This sequence joins TRBV10-3 and TRBJ1-2; no clear D gene. Germline CDR1 and CDR2: ENHRY and SYGVKD. The CDR3 is made up of 13 amino acids. The V gene lost 3 bases and the J gene lost 5 bases, with 10 bases spanning the gap. CDR3 sequence: CAISEGQMYGYTF. DNA for the CDR3: TGTGCCATCAGTGAAGGGCAGATGTATGGCTACACCTTC.

The chain recombines TRBV7-2 with TRBJ2-5; TRBD1 matches 10 bases. The CDR3 has 14 amino acids. With 4 bases clipped from V and 3 bases from J, the junction kept 2 bases outside the gene matches. Germline V gene lookup returns CDR1 SGHTA and CDR2 FQGNSA. Here the CDR3 reads CASSWDRGKETQYF. CDR3 nucleotides: TGTGCCAGCAGCTGGGACAGGGGAAAAGAGACCCAGTACTTC.

The chain is built from TRBV27 and TRBJ1-2, with TRBD1 matching over 9 bases. V trimming: 2 bases; J trimming: 1 base; junction bases outside the gene matches: 5. This CDR3 is 16 amino acids long. Germline CDR1 MNHEY, CDR2 SMNVEV (reference sequence). CDR3: CASSLRRDRVNYGYTF. The CDR3 bases are TGTGCCAGCAGTTTAAGACGGGACAGGGTTAACTATGGCTACACCTTC.

The chain recombines TRBV6-2 or TRBV6-3 with TRBJ2-4; D gene ambiguous. The J call is uncertain, as TRBJ2-5 better fits the DNA end. This CDR3 has 14 amino acids. CDR1 and CDR2 from the germline V gene are MNHEY and SVGEGT. The CDR3 is CASSDTLSQETQYF. As DNA, the CDR3 is TGTGCCAGCAGTGACACTCTTAGCCAGGAGACCCAGTACTTC.

This clonotype came up once. The J gene is TRBJ2-3, the V gene TRBV20-1, with 10 bases matching TRBD2. CDR3 length: 17 residues. J was trimmed by 0 bases and V by 3 bases; bases with no gene match: 9. Germline V lookup: CDR1 DFQATT, CDR2 SNEGSKA (reference sequence). Written as DNA, the CDR3 is TGCAGTGCTAGGGGTCTAGCGGGGGCTTCTAGCACAGATACGCAGTATTTT. It is translated as CSARGLAGASSTDTQYF.

With regard to this clonotype: The junction shows a germline mismatch at one end, possibly a read error. The chain employs TRBV24-1 and TRBJ2-1, with D tentatively TRBD2 (5 bases). Germline assignment: CDR1 KGHDR and CDR2 SFDVKD. The CDR3 loop spans 16 amino acids. CDR3 region: CATSDSTGKSYNERFF. DNA of the CDR3: TGTGCCACCAGTGACTCTACGGGGAAATCCTACAATGAGCGGTTCTTC.

The rearrangement uses TRBV5-1 and TRBJ2-5; no reliable D call. The germline gives CDR1 SGHRS, CDR2 YFSETQ. The CDR3 is made up of 14 amino acids. V lost 0 bases, J lost 5 bases, and 11 bases lay in between. CDR3 nucleotides: TGCGCCAGCAGCTTGGCGTCCAGCCACGAGACCCAGTACTTC. Translating it yields CASSLASSHETQYF.

For this clonotype: A read error may produce the germline difference seen at one junction end. The gene calls are TRBV27 and TRBJ2-5; D is perhaps TRBD1 (6 bases). The closer fit of TRBJ2-7 to the DNA end suggests the J call may be wrong. The germline V gene encodes CDR1 MNHEY and CDR2 SMNVEV (reference sequence). This CDR3 contains 14 residues. The CDR3 sequence is CAGSLLQGGYEQYF. The CDR3, as DNA: TGTGCCGGCAGTTTACTACAGGGCGGCTACGAGCAGTACTTC.

Notes on this clonotype: At one boundary the junction diverges from the germline segment, which might be a read error. The CDR3, as DNA: TGTGTCAGCAGTTTAAGGGGCGCAGATACGCAGTATTTT. Residues: CVSSLRGADTQYF. The J gene is TRBJ2-3, the V gene TRBV12-3 or TRBV12-4; D possibly corresponds to TRBD1 (5 bases). This CDR3 region has 13 residues.